This is a list of T cell receptor beta chains from one sample in a study of shared clonotypes between healthy human individuals. Data came from immunoSEQ multiplex PCR; TCRdb stores just in-frame clones and leaves some out. The sample lists about 680,000 clones, roughly nine tenths occurring once. The sequenced sample was naive CD8+ T cells sorted from blood. These receptors originate from a man aged 25 to 40 in good health. The conserved cysteine and the conserved F or W are not part of the CDR3 here. The D gene is left open where the match is weak.

>-|TRBV7-3
ASSLGRGPAVPDTQY
>-|TRBV19
ASRTVNTEAF
>-|TRBV6-5
ASSLQRLGTDTQY
>-|TRBV27
ASTGGYPEKLF
>-|TRBV7-2
ASSLWRNNEQF
>TRBD1|TRBV27
ASSLGAGGGSPLH
>-|TRBV13
ASSLGSSETQY
>-|TRBV27
ASSPGYSYNEQF
>TRBD2|TRBV9
ASSPSGRVETQY
>-|TRBV15
ATSKSSNEQF
>-|TRBV7-2
ASSSEVRLAF
>-|TRBV9
ASSVASRAYEQF
>-|TRBV7-6
ASSLVSASVEQY
>-|TRBV12-2
ASRLALGLAGGPVTDTQY
>TRBD1|TRBV2
ASIGTEASTDTQY
>-|TRBV29-1
SVVWGLNTEAF
>-|TRBV7-6
ASSPNAGYEQY
>-|TRBV7-9
ASSLVGTVEGYNEQF
>TRBD2|TRBV4-2
ASSPGGAHNEQF
>TRBD1|TRBV7-8
ASSPGTGRNQPQH
>TRBD2|TRBV5-1
ASSPGTSGRAAGANVLT
>-|TRBV27
ASSLSFKPTEHGWPYEQY
>TRBD2|TRBV7-6
ASSLARTSETDTQY
>-|TRBV13
ASSPVGSGYNEQF
>-|TRBV27
ASSLTGPSGEKLF
>-|TRBV27
ASRPGGSYQETQY